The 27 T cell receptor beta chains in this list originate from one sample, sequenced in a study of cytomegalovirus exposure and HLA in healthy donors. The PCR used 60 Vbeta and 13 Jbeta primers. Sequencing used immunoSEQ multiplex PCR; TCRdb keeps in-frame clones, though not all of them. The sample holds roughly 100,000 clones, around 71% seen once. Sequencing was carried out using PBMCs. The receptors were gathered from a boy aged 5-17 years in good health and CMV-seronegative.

CDR3 amino acids: CASRQGEGEKLFF. As DNA, the CDR3 is TGTGCCAGCAGACAAGGGGAGGGTGAAAAACTGTTTTTT. The chain combines TRBV7-9 with TRBJ1-4; the D gene is possibly TRBD1 (5 bases). The CDR3 has 13 amino acids. V lost 6 bases and J lost 7, with 12 bases in between. Germline V gives CDR1 SEHNR, CDR2 FQNEAQ (reference sequence). Full variable domain (rest looked up from reference TRBV7-9 and TRBJ1-4): DTGVSQNPRHKITKRGQNVTFRCDPISEHNRLYWYRQTLGQGPEFLTYFQNEAQLEKSRLLSDRFSAERPKGSFSTLEIQRTEQGDSAMYLCASRQGEGEKLFFGSGTQLSVL.

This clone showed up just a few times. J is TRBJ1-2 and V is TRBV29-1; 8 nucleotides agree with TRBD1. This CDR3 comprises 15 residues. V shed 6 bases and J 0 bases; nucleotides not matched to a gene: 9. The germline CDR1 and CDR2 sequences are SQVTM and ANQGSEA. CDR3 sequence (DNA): TGCAGCGTGGACAGGGTTTTTACGCCTAACTATGGCTACACCTTC. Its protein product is CSVDRVFTPNYGYTF.

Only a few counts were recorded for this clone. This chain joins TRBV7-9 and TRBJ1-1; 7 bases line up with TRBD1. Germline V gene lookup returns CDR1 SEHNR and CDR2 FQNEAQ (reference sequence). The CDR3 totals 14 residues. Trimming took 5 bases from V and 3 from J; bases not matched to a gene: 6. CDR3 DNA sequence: TGTGCCAGCAGCCAGAAAGACAGGGACACTGAAGCTTTCTTT. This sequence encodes CASSQKDRDTEAFF. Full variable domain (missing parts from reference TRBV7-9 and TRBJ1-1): DTGVSQNPRHKITKRGQNVTFRCDPISEHNRLYWYRQTLGQGPEFLTYFQNEAQLEKSRLLSDRFSAERPKGSFSTLEIQRTEQGDSAMYLCASSQKDRDTEAFFGQGTRLTVV.

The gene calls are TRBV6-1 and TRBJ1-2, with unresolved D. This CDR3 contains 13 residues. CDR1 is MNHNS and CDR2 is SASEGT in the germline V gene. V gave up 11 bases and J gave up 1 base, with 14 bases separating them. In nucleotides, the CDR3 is TGTGCCTGCCGCGGGCTGAATAACTATGGCTACACCTTC. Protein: CACRGLNNYGYTF.

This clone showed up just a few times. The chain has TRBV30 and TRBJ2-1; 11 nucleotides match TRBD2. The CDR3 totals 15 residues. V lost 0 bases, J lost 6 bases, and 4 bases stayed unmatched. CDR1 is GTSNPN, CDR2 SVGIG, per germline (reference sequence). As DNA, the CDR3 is TGTGCCTGGAGTGTGCGTCTAGCGGGGGGCAATGAGCAGTTCTTC. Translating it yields CAWSVRLAGGNEQFF.

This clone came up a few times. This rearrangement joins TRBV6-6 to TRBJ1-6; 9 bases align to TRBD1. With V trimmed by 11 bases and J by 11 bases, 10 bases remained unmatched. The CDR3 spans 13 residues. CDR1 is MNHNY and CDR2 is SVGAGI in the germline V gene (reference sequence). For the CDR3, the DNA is TGTGCCGGCTCCCCAACAGGGGGCCCACCCCTCCACTTT. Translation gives CAGSPTGGPPLHF.

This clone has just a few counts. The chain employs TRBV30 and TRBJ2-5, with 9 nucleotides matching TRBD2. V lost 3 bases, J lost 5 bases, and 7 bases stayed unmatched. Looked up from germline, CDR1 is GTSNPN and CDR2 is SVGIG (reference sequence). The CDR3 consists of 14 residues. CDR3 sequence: CAWSLAGSDETQYF. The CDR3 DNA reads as TGTGCCTGGAGCCTAGCGGGGTCCGACGAGACCCAGTACTTC.

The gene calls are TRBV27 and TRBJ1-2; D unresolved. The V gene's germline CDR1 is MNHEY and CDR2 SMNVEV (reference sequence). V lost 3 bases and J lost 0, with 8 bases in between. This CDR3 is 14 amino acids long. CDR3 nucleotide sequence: TGTGCCAGCAGTTTTCAACCAGCTAACTATGGCTACACCTTC. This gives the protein CASSFQPANYGYTF.

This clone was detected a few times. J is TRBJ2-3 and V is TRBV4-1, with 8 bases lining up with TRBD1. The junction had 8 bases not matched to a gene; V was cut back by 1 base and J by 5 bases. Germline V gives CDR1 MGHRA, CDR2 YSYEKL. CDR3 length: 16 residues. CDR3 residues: CASSQVMTGAVDTQYF. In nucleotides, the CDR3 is TGCGCCAGCAGCCAAGTCATGACAGGGGCGGTAGATACGCAGTATTTT.

The CDR3 spells CASRLQASSNQPQHF. CDR3 in DNA: TGTGCCAGCAGATTGCAGGCGTCTAGCAATCAGCCCCAGCATTTT. J is TRBJ1-5 and V is TRBV6-1; no reliable D call. CDR3 length: 15 residues. From germline, CDR1 is MNHNS and CDR2 SASEGT. The germline V and J ends were trimmed by 6 bases and 0 bases, with 12 bases remaining between them.

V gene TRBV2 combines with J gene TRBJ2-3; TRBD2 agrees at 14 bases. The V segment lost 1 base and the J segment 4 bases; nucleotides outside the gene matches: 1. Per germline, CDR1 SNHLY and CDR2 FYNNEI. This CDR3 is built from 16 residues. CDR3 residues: CASSEGGLAGADTQYF. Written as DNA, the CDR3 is TGTGCCAGCAGTGAAGGGGGACTAGCGGGAGCAGATACGCAGTATTTT.

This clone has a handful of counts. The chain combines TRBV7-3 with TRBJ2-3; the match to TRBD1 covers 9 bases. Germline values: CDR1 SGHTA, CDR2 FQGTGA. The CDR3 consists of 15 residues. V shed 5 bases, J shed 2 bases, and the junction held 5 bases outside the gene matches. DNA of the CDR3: TGTGCCAGCAGCCCTAGGGACAGGGCCACAGATACGCAGTATTTT. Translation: CASSPRDRATDTQYF.

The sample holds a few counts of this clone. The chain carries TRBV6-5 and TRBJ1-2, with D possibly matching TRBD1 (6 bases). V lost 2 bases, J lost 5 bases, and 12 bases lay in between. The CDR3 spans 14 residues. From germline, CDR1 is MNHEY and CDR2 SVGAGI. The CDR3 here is CASSYEPGVYGYTF. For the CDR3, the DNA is TGTGCCAGCAGTTACGAACCAGGGGTGTATGGCTACACCTTC.

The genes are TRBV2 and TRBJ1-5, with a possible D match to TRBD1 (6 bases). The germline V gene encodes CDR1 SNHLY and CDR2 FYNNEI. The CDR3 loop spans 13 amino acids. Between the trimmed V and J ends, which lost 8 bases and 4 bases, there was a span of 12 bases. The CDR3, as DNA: TGTGCCAGCGGGGGGGGGCGGAATCAGCCCCAGCATTTT. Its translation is CASGGGRNQPQHF.

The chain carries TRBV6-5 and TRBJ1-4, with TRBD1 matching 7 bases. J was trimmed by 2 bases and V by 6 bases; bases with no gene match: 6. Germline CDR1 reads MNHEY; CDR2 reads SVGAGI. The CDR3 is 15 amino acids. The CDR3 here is CASSPKQGTNEKLFF. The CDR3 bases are TGTGCCAGCAGCCCCAAACAGGGGACTAATGAAAAACTGTTTTTT.

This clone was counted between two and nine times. CDR3 protein: CASRGGQGWTFF. CDR3 bases: TGTGCCAGCAGAGGGGGACAGGGTTGGACTTTCTTT. The genes are TRBV2 and TRBJ1-1, with TRBD1 matching over 9 bases. The CDR3 runs to 12 residues. V dropped 6 bases and J dropped 12; count of bases not matched to a gene: 8. Germline V gene sequence: CDR1 SNHLY, CDR2 FYNNEI.

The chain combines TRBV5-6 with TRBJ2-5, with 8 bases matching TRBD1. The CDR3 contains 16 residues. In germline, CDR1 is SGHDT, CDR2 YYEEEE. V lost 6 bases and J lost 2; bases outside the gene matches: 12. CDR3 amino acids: CASNLLRDRRQETQYF. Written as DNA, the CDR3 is TGTGCCAGCAACTTACTCCGGGACAGGCGGCAAGAGACCCAGTACTTC.

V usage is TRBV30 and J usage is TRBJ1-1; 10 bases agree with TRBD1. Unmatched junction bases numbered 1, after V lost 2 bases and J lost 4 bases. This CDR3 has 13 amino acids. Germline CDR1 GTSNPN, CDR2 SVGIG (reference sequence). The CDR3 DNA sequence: TGTGCCTGGAGTTGGGACAGGGGCACTGAAGCTTTCTTT. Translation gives CAWSWDRGTEAFF.

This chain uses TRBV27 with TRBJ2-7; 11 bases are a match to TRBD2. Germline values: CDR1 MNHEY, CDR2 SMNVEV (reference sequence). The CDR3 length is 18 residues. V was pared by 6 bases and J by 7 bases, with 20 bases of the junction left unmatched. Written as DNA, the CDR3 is TGTGCCAGCAGCCGGACGGGCAGGGCGCTAGCGGGGGGAGGGGAGCAGTACTTC. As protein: CASSRTGRALAGGGEQYF.

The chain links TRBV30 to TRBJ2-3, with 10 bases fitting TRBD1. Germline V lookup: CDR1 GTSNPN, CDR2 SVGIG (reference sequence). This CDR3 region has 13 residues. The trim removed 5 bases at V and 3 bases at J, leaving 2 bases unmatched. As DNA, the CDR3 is TGTGCCTGGGGACAGGGGGGGACAGATACGCAGTATTTT. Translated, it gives CAWGQGGTDTQYF.

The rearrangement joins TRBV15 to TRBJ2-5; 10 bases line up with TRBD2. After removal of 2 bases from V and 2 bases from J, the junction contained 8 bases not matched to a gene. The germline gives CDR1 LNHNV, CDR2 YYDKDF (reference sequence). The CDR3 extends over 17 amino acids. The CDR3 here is CATSRFPTLAGQETQYF. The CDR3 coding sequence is TGTGCCACCAGCAGATTCCCGACACTAGCGGGGCAAGAGACCCAGTACTTC.

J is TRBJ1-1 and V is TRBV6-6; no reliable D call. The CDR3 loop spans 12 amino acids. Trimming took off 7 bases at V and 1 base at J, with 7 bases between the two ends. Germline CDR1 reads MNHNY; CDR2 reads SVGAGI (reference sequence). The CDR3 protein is CASTEANTEAFF. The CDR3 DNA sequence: TGTGCCAGCACCGAAGCGAACACTGAAGCTTTCTTT.

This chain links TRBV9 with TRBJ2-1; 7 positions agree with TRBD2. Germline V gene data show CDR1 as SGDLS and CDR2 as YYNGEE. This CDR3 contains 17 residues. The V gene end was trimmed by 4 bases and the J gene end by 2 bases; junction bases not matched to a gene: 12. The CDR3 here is CASSPEVGRVTYNEQFF. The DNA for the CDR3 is TGTGCCAGCAGCCCCGAGGTTGGGAGGGTTACCTACAATGAGCAGTTCTTC.

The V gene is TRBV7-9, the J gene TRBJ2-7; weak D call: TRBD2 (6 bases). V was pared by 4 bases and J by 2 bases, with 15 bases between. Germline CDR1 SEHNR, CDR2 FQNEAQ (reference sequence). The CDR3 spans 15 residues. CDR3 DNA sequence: TGTGCCAGCAGCTCCGGGCGGGAACTAGCCTACGAGCAGTACTTC. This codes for CASSSGRELAYEQYF.

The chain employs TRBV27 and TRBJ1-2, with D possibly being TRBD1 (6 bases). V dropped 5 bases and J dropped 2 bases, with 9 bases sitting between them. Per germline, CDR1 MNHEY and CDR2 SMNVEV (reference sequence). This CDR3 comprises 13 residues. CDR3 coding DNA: TGTGCCAGCAGTCCCACAGGGAACTATGGCTACACCTTC. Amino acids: CASSPTGNYGYTF.

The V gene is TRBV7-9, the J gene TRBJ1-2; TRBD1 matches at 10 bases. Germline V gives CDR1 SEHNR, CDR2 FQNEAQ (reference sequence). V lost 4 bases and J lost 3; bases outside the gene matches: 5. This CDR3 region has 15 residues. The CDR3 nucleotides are TGTGCCAGCAGCTACCCGGACAGGGGGGACTATGGCTACACCTTC. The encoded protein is CASSYPDRGDYGYTF.

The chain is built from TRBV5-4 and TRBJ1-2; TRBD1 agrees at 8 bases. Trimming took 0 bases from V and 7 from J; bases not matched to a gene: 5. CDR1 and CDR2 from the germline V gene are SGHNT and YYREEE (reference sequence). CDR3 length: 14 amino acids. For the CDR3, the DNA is TGTGCCAGCAGCTTGGGGGGACAGGTTCCTGGCTACACCTTC. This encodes CASSLGGQVPGYTF.